The 15 T cell receptor beta chains reported below all come from one sample, sequenced in a study of blood T cell repertoires in COVID-19. Clones were sequenced by immunoSEQ multiplex PCR, and TCRdb holds only the in-frame ones, with some missing. Counted here are hundreds of thousands of clones, 83% occurring once; the ten biggest clones make up around 2.3%. Source material: peripheral blood. Source of these receptors: a woman between 35 and 50 years old with active or convalescent COVID-19.

The J gene is TRBJ2-7, the V gene TRBV4-1, with 10 bases lining up with TRBD2. Germline-derived CDR1 and CDR2 are MGHRA and YSYEKL. With 0 bases clipped from V and 9 bases from J, the junction kept 14 bases outside the gene matches. There are 17 residues in the CDR3. The CDR3 reads CASSQDLPLAGALGQYF. Here the CDR3 DNA reads TGCGCCAGCAGCCAAGATCTCCCCCTAGCGGGGGCCCTCGGGCAGTACTTC.

With regard to this clone: Because the CDR3's place on the DNA is in doubt, the DNA is left out and the CDR3 is given as listed by TCRdb. The rearrangement links TRBV5-1 to TRBJ1-1; the table's D call TRBD1 went unverified against the DNA. CDR1 and CDR2 (germline): SGHRS, YFSETQ. The CDR3 is 15 amino acids in total, end residues counted. CDR3 residues: CASSFGPGGQTEAFF.

This clone has only a few counts. The genes are TRBV24-1 and TRBJ1-2, with D unresolved. Trimming removed 4 bases at V and 1 base at J, with 18 bases between. Germline loops: CDR1 KGHDR, CDR2 SFDVKD. The CDR3 contains 17 residues. CDR3 in DNA: TGTGCCACCAGTGAGACTACCGCTACCGGGAATAACTATGGCTACACCTTC. It specifies CATSETTATGNNYGYTF.

This clone was picked up one time. The V call is TRBV24-1, the J call TRBJ1-3, with 7 bases lining up with TRBD1. From germline, CDR1 is KGHDR and CDR2 SFDVKD. Losses at the gene ends were 4 bases for V and 0 bases for J; bases not matched to a gene: 8. The CDR3 runs to 17 residues. The CDR3 reads CATSDPRDSYSGNTIYF. As DNA, the CDR3 is TGTGCCACCAGTGACCCGCGGGACAGTTACTCTGGAAACACCATATATTTT.

The J gene is TRBJ2-7, the V gene TRBV6-5, with TRBD1 matching over 9 bases. The CDR3 length is 14 residues. Per the germline V gene, CDR1 is MNHEY and CDR2 is SVGAGI. The V and J ends lost 5 bases and 3 bases, in that order; junction bases with no gene match: 5. This chain's CDR3 is CASSLGQGLYEQYF. The CDR3 DNA sequence: TGTGCCAGCAGTCTTGGACAGGGGCTCTACGAGCAGTACTTC.

V and J are TRBV3-1 (or the pseudogene TRBV3-2) and TRBJ2-2, with D possibly TRBD2 on 5 matching bases. The CDR3 covers 18 residues. Germline V gene data show CDR1 as LGHDT and CDR2 as YNNKEL (reference sequence). The V and J ends lost 0 bases and 4 bases respectively, with 18 bases between them. CDR3 DNA: TGTGCCAGCAGCCAAGATGCGGGCTTGGCAAGACCCACCGGGGAGCTGTTTTTT. This gives the protein CASSQDAGLARPTGELFF.

The rearrangement joins TRBV10-2 to TRBJ1-6; TRBD1 matches 8 bases. Germline values: CDR1 WSHSY, CDR2 SAAADI. The CDR3 runs 17 residues. The V and J ends lost 4 bases and 7 bases, in that order; junction bases with no gene match: 12. CDR3 coding DNA: TGCGCCAGCAGTGCCAATGCAGGGACAGGAACAAATTCACCCCTCCACTTT. Encoded protein: CASSANAGTGTNSPLHF.

The V gene is TRBV13, the J gene TRBJ1-2; D not resolved. V lost 2 bases and J lost 1, with 20 bases in between. Germline-derived CDR1 and CDR2 are PRHDT and FYEKMQ (reference sequence). The CDR3 consists of 18 residues. The CDR3 loop reads CASSLQMDRGNFNYGYTF. CDR3 DNA sequence: TGTGCCAGCAGCTTACAGATGGATCGGGGAAACTTTAACTATGGCTACACCTTC.

The J gene is TRBJ1-5, the V gene TRBV11-2; 9 bases align to TRBD1. CDR1 and CDR2 from the germline V gene are SGHAT and FQNNGV. The V segment lost 5 bases and the J segment 7 bases; nucleotides outside the gene matches: 6. This CDR3 region has 14 residues. DNA of the CDR3: TGTGCCAGCAGCAAGGGACAGGGCTACCAGCCCCAGCATTTT. It translates to CASSKGQGYQPQHF.

V is TRBV7-2 and J is TRBJ2-6; a possible D gene is TRBD2 (5 bases). Germline CDR1 reads SGHTA; CDR2 reads FQGNSA. V shed 5 bases and J shed 0 bases, with 20 bases lying between them. This CDR3 contains 19 residues. The CDR3 region is CASSTRRPDYSSGANVLTF. CDR3 DNA sequence: TGTGCCAGCAGCACTAGACGGCCCGATTATTCCTCTGGGGCCAACGTCCTGACTTTC.

This clone was counted a single time. The rearrangement links TRBV6-5 to TRBJ1-5, with D possibly being TRBD1 (6 bases). The CDR3 is 15 amino acids. V was shortened by 6 bases and J by 2 bases, with 14 bases between the two germline ends. Germline CDR1 is MNHEY and CDR2 is SVGAGI. CDR3 residues: CASSGHTGRNQPQHF. The CDR3, as DNA: TGTGCCAGCAGCGGCCACACAGGGCGCAATCAGCCCCAGCATTTT.

This chain uses TRBV19 with TRBJ1-1, with D perhaps matching TRBD1 (6 bases). V dropped 10 bases and J dropped 11 bases, with 20 bases sitting between them. CDR1 is LNHDA and CDR2 is SQIVND in the germline V gene (reference sequence). This CDR3 is built from 12 residues. For the CDR3, the DNA is TGTGCCATTCCCGGGACAAGGGGTGAGGCTTTCTTT. Translated, it gives CAIPGTRGEAFF.

The V and J genes are TRBV30 and TRBJ2-6; 8 bases are shared with TRBD2. Trimming took 2 bases from V and 1 from J; bases not matched to a gene: 4. CDR3 length: 16 amino acids. Germline V gene lookup returns CDR1 GTSNPN and CDR2 SVGIG (reference sequence). CDR3 sequence: CAWSLGGRSGANVLTF. DNA for the CDR3: TGTGCCTGGAGTCTGGGCGGGAGGTCTGGGGCCAACGTCCTGACTTTC.

This chain connects TRBV28 to TRBJ2-3; 7 bases match TRBD2. The J segment lost 2 bases and the V segment lost 6 bases, leaving 17 bases of the junction unmatched. Germline values: CDR1 MDHEN, CDR2 SYDVKM. CDR3 length equals 18 residues. The CDR3 protein is CASSNTSGGGDITDTQYF. CDR3 sequence (DNA): TGTGCCAGCAGCAACACCTCTGGCGGGGGAGATATCACAGATACGCAGTATTTT. The whole variable domain, filled in from reference TRBV28 and TRBJ2-3, reads DVKVTQSSRYLVKRTGEKVFLECVQDMDHENMFWYRQDPGLGLRLIYFSYDVKMKEKGDIPEGYSVSREKKERFSLILESASTNQTSMYLCASSNTSGGGDITDTQYFGPGTRLTVL.

The chain carries TRBV7-9 and TRBJ1-1, with D perhaps matching TRBD1 (5 bases). The germline CDR1 and CDR2 sequences are SEHNR and FQNEAQ (reference sequence). V lost 3 bases and J 5 bases, leaving 13 bases between the germline ends. The CDR3 length is 14 residues. The CDR3 protein is CASSFQGYRTEAFF. CDR3 DNA: TGTGCCAGCAGCTTCCAGGGATATAGGACTGAAGCTTTCTTT.